Sequencing of this T cell receptor (beta chain) was carried out in a study of shared clonotypes between healthy human individuals. Libraries were prepared by immunoSEQ multiplex PCR; TCRdb keeps only in-frame clonotypes and omits some of them. The sample records approximately 1.5 million clones, just under 99% being singletons. The CDR3 extends over 18 amino acids. Germline assignment: CDR1 MGHDK and CDR2 SYGVNS. V gave up 0 bases and J gave up 1 base; unmatched junction bases: 4. The chain is built from TRBV25-1 and TRBJ1-5; 12 positions agree with TRBD1. The sequence was collected from a man aged 25-45 years in good health. Sequencing was carried out using naive CD4+ T cells sorted from blood. The subset here: CD45RA+ positively selected. CDR3 amino acids: CASSEYRDRGPSNQPQHF. CDR3 nucleotides: TGTGCCAGCAGTGAATACCGGGACAGGGGGCCAAGCAATCAGCCCCAGCATTTT.